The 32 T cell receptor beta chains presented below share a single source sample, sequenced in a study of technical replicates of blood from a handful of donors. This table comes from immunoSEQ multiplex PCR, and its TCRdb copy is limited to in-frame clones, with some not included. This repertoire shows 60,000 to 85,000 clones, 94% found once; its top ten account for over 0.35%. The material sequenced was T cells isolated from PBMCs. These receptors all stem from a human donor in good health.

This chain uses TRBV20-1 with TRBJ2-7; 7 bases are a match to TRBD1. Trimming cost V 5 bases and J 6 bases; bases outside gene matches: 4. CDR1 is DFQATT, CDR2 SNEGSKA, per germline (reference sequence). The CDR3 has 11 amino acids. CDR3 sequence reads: CSALTGVEQYF. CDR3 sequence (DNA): TGCAGTGCTTTAACAGGGGTCGAGCAGTACTTC.

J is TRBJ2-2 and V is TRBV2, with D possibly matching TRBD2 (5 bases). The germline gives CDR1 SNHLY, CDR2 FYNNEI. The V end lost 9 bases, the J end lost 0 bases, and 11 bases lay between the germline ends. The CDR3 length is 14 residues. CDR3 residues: CASGWRANTGELFF. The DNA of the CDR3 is TGTGCCAGTGGCTGGCGGGCGAACACCGGGGAGCTGTTTTTT.

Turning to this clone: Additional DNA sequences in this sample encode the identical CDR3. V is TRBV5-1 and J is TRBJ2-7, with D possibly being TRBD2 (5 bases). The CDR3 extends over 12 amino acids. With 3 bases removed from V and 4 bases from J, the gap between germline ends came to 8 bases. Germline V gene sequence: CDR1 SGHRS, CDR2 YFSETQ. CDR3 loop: CASSSGLYEQYF. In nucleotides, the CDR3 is TGCGCCAGCAGCTCAGGACTTTACGAGCAGTACTTC.

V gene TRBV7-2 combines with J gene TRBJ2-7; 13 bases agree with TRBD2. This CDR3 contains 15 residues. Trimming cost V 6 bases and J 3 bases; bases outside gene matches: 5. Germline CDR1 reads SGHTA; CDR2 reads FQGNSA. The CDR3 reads CASRKGTSGVYEQYF. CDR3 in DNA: TGTGCCAGCAGGAAAGGGACTAGCGGGGTCTACGAGCAGTACTTC.

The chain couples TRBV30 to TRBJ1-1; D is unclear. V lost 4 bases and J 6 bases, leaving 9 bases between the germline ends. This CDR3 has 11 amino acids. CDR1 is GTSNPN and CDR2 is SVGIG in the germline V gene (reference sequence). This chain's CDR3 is CAWIRSAEAFF. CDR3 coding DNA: TGTGCCTGGATACGGTCGGCTGAAGCTTTCTTT.

This CDR3 is CASSEPLAGFSNEQFF. The CDR3 coding sequence is TGTGCCAGCAGTGAACCCCTAGCGGGATTTTCGAATGAGCAGTTCTTC. The chain joins TRBV6-1 to TRBJ2-1; 9 nucleotides line up with TRBD2. The CDR3 is 16 residues long. Per the germline V gene, CDR1 is MNHNS and CDR2 is SASEGT. Trimming removed 2 bases from V and 7 bases from J; junction bases left unmatched: 9.

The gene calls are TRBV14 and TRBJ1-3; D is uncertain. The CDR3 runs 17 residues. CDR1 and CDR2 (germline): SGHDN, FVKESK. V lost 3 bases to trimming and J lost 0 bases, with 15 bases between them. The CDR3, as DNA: TGTGCCAGCAGCCACCCCTGGGGAGTCAACTCTGGAAACACCATATATTTT. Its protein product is CASSHPWGVNSGNTIYF.

The CDR3 reads CASSPGLGGQINNEQFF. DNA of the CDR3: TGTGCCAGCAGCCCCGGCCTGGGGGGGCAAATCAACAATGAGCAGTTCTTC. This chain links TRBV7-3 with TRBJ2-1; a weak D match, TRBD2 (7 bases). From germline, CDR1 is SGHTA and CDR2 FQGTGA. V was cut by 5 bases and J by 5 bases, with 22 bases left in between. The CDR3 runs to 17 residues.

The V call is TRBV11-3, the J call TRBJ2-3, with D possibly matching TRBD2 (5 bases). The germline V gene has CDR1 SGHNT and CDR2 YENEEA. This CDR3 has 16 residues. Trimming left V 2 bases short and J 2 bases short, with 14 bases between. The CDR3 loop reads CASSLSGLAFTDTQYF. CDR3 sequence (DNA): TGTGCCAGCAGCTTAAGCGGTCTCGCCTTCACAGATACGCAGTATTTT.

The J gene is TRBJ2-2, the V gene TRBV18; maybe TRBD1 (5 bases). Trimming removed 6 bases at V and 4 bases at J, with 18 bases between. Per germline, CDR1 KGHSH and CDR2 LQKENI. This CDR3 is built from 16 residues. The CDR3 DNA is TGTGCCAGCTCGCCTCTTTCACCCCAGGGCACCGGGGAGCTGTTTTTT. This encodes CASSPLSPQGTGELFF.

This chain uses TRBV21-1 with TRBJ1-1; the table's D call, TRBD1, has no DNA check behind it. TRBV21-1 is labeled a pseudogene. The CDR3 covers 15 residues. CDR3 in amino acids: CASSKTTGSGTEAFF. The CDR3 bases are TGTGCCAGCAGCAAGACGACAGGGTCGGGCACTGAAGCTTTCTTT.

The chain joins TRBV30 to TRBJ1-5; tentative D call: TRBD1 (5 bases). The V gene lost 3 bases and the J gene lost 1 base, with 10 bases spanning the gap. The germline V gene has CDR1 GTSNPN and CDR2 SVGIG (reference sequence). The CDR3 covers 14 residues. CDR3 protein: CAWRGGESNQPQHF. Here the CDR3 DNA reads TGTGCCTGGAGGGGGGGGGAGAGCAATCAGCCCCAGCATTTT.

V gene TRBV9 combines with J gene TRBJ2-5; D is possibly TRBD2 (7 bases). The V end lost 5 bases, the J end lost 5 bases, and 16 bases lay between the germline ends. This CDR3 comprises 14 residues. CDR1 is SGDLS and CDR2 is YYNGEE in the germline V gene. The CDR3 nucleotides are TGTGCCAGCAGTGAGGGGGGGGCTTTGGAGACCCAGTACTTC. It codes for CASSEGGALETQYF.

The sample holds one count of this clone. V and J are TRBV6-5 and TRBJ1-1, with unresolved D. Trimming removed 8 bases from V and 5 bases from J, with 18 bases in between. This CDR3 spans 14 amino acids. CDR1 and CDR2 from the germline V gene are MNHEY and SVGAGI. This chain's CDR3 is CASDPSGGLTEAFF. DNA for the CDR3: TGTGCCAGCGATCCCTCCGGAGGGTTGACTGAAGCTTTCTTT.

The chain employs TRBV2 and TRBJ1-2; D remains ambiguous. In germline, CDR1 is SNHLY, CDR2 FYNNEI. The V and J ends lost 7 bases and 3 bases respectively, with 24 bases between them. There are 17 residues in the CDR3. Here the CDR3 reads CASIILALVHRDYGYTF. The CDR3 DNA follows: TGTGCCAGCATCATTTTGGCCCTAGTCCACCGGGACTATGGCTACACCTTC.

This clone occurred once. In DNA form, the CDR3 reads TGTGCCAGCAGCGCCTCCAGGGAAATTAACGAGCAGTACTTC. It encodes CASSASREINEQYF. The chain is built from TRBV9 and TRBJ2-7; D is possibly TRBD1 (5 bases). The CDR3 loop spans 14 amino acids. V was trimmed by 3 bases and J by 5 bases, leaving 15 bases between them. In germline, CDR1 is SGDLS, CDR2 YYNGEE.

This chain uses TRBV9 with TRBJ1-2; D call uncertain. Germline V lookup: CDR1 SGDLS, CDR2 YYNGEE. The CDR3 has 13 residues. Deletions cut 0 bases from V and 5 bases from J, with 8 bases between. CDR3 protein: CASSVGQDYGYTF. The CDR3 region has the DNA TGTGCCAGCAGCGTAGGGCAGGATTATGGCTACACCTTC.

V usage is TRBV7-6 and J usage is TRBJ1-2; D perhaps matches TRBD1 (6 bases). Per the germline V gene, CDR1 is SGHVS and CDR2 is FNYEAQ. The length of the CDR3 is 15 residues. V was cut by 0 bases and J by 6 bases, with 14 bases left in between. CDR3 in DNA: TGTGCCAGCAGCTTAGCTCAGGGGATCGGAAATGGCTACACCTTC. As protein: CASSLAQGIGNGYTF.

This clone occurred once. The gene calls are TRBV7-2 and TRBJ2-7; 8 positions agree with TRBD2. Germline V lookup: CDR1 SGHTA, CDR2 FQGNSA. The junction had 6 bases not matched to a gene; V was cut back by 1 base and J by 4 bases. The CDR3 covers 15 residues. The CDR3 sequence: CASSLVTGGGYEQYF. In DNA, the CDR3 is TGTGCCAGCAGCTTAGTTACGGGAGGGGGGTACGAGCAGTACTTC.

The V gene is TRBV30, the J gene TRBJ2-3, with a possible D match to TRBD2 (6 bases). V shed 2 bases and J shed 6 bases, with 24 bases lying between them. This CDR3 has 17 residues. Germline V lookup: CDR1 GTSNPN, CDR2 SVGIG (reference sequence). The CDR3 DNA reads TGTGCCTGGAGTTTGACTAAGCCCGGAGGGCCGGGGGATACGCAGTATTTT. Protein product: CAWSLTKPGGPGDTQYF.

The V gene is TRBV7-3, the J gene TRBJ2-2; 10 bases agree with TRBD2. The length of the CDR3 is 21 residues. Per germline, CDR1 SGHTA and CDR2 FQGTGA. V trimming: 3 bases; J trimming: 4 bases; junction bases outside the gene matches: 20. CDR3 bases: TGTGCCAGCAGCTTCCCCACCATAGGAGCGGGAGGGCCGGCAAGCACCGGGGAGCTGTTTTTT. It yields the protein CASSFPTIGAGGPASTGELFF. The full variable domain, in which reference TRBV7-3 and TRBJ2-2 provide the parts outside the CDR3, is GAGVSQTPSNKVTEKGKYVELRCDPISGHTALYWYRQSLGQGPEFLIYFQGTGAADDSGLPNDRFFAVRPEGSVSTLKIQRTERGDSAVYLCASSFPTIGAGGPASTGELFFGEGSRLTVL.

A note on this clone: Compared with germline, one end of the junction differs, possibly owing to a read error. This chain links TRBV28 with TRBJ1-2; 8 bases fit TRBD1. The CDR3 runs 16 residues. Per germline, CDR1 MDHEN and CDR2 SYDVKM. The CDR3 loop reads CASTLGQGRVLNGYTF. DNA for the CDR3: TGTGCCAGCACTTTAGGACAGGGAAGGGTCTTAAATGGCTACACCTTC.

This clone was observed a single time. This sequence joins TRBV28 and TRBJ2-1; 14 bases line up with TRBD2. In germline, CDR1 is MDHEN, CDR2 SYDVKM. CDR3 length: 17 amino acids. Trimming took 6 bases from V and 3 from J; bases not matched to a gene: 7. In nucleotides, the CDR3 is TGTGCCAGCAGCCGGGGACTAGCGGGAGTTAACTACAATGAGCAGTTCTTC. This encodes CASSRGLAGVNYNEQFF.

The CDR3 loop is CSVVKGGRFYEQYF. The CDR3 nucleotides read TGCAGCGTTGTGAAGGGGGGGAGATTCTACGAGCAGTACTTC. This rearrangement joins TRBV29-1 to TRBJ2-7, with D perhaps TRBD2 (7 bases). In germline, CDR1 is SQVTM, CDR2 ANQGSEA. This CDR3 has 14 residues. V lost 4 bases to trimming and J lost 3 bases, with 16 bases between them.

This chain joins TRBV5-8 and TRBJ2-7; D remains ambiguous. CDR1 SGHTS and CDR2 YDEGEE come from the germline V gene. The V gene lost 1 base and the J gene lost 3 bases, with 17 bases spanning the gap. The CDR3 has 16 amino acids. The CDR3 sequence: CASSLPLELLGYEQYF. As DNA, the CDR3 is TGTGCCAGCAGCTTGCCGTTGGAGCTCTTAGGCTACGAGCAGTACTTC.

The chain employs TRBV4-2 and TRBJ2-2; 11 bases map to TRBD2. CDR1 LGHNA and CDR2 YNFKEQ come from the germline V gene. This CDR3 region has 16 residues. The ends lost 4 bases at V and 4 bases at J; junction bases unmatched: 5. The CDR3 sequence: CASSLTSGIGTGELFF. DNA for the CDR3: TGTGCCAGCAGCCTGACTAGCGGGATTGGCACCGGGGAGCTGTTTTTT.

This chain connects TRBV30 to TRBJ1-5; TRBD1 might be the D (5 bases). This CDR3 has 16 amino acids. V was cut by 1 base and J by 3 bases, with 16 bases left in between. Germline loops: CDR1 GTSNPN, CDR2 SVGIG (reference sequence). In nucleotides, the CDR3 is TGTGCCTGGAGTGGGGTATCGGGACTATTCAATCAGCCCCAGCATTTT. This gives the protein CAWSGVSGLFNQPQHF.

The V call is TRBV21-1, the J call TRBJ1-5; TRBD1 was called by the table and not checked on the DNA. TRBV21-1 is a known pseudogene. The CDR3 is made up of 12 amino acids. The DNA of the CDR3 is TGTGCCAGCAGCGAGACAGGGCTGCCCCAGCATTTT. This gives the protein CASSETGLPQHF.

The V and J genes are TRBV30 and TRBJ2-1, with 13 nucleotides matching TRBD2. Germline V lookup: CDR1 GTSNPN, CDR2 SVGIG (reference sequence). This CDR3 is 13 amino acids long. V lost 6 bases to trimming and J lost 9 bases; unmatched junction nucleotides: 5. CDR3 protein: CACTSGRAVEQFF. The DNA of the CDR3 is TGTGCCTGTACTAGCGGGAGGGCCGTTGAGCAGTTCTTC.

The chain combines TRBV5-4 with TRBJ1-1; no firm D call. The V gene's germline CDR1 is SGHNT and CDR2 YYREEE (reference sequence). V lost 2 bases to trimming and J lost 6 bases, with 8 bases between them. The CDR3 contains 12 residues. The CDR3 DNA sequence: TGTGCCAGCAGCTTTTACGGGTCTGAAGCTTTCTTT. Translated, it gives CASSFYGSEAFF.

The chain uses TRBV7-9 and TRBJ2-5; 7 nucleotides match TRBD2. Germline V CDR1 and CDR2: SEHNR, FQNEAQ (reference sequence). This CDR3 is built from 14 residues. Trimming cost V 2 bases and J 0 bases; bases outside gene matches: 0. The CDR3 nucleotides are TGTGCCAGCAGCTTAAGCGGGAACCAAGAGACCCAGTACTTC. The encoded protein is CASSLSGNQETQYF.

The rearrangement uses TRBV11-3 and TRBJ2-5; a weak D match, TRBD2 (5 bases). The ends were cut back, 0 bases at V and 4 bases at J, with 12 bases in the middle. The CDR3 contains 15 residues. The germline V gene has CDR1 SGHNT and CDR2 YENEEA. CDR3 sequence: CASSLDGNGGETQYF. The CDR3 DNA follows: TGTGCCAGCAGCTTAGACGGGAATGGAGGAGAGACCCAGTACTTC.